This TCR beta chain was sequenced during a study of T-cell memory formation after mild COVID-19. The CDR3 has 15 amino acids. From germline, CDR1 is SGHRS and CDR2 YFSETQ. The V and J ends lost 4 bases and 5 bases, in that order; junction bases with no gene match: 8. This clonotype has more than one count but fewer than ten. TCRdb re-called the 5' RACE reads through MiXCR, storing one row per CDR3 protein. Among 450,000 to 650,000 distinct CDR3 sequences, roughly 21% were seen once, and the ten largest hold roughly an eighth. The receptor's source is an adult woman who had mild COVID-19 (a few samples of this study predate the infection). Cell type and time point are not known. The sequenced sample consisted of PBMCs or a T cell subset sorted from them (not recorded which). The chain is built from TRBV5-1 and TRBJ2-5, with TRBD2 matching over 10 bases. CDR3 loop: CASSGTSGVLETQYF. CDR3 nucleotides: TGCGCCAGCAGCGGAACTAGCGGGGTTTTGGAGACCCAGTACTTC.